The entry below describes one T cell receptor beta chain. Its antigen is not yet known. Per-base qualities were not stored, and no clone one base away is much larger. The library was generated by the immunoSEQ multiplex PCR assay. This immuneACCESS table, as held by TCRdb, lists in-frame sequences with V and J called but not all clones. Of the missing ones, under half trace to an unresolved V gene in checked studies; the others have no known cause. The sample includes tens of thousands of clones, with over 70% observed a single time. Approximately 4.3% of the sample belongs to the ten largest clones. The sample is drawn from a study of radiotherapy plus CTLA-4 blockade in lung cancer (dated by TCRdb to the late 2010s). Background for the entire study: Objective responses were observed in approximately 19% of enrolled patients, and disease control was achieved in 25% to 40%.

The paper's findings and limits, for the study overall: Early dynamic changes in blood T cell clones, together with increased serum interferon-beta after radiation, were reported as the strongest predictors of response. After treatment with radiotherapy and ipilimumab, TCR clones that originated in tumors expanded in peripheral blood.

Its CDR3 holds 12 amino acids, cysteine through phenylalanine. Only CDR3 DNA is held: 36 bases, read in frame from base 1. For CDR1 and CDR2, the germline V gene lists SGHAT and FQNNGV. V lost 5 bases and J lost 3 bases, and the count of bases not matched to a germline gene is 0. In this study, focal radiation therapy paired with CTLA-4 blockade (ipilimumab) was tested in patients who had chemo-refractory metastatic non-small-cell lung cancer. The chain uses TRBV11-2 and TRBJ1-1, and 7 junction bases match TRBD1. The TCR comes from a human donor with non-small cell lung cancer who had a partial response to radiotherapy plus ipilimumab. This specimen consisted of peripheral blood, obtained from a patient treated with radiotherapy plus ipilimumab. The base sequence is TGTGCCAGCAGCGACAGGGACACTGAAGCTTTCTTT. This sequence encodes CASSDRDTEAFF.